The present T cell receptor beta chain was sequenced within a study of CD8 T cells in Susac syndrome. The wider study: Blood was drawn from patients with Susac syndrome. At that point, they were therapy-naive, on corticosteroids, or on intravenous immunoglobulin alone.

An input of about 0.45 to 1 ug of RNA was subjected to reverse transcription using random hexamers. TCRdb re-derived calls from the immunoSEQ multiplex PCR reads in MiXCR, one entry per CDR3 protein. The data show about 120,000 distinct CDR3 sequences, around 94% seen once. Sequencing of TCR beta, carried out with a high-throughput approach, was applied to CD8+ and CD4+ T cells from the blood. This CDR3 comprises 13 residues. Germline-derived CDR1 and CDR2 are LGHNA and YNFKEQ. V lost 2 bases and J lost 5, with 9 bases in between. Sequencing was carried out using CD8+ T cells from PBMCs. This chain connects TRBV4-2 to TRBJ1-1; no reliable D call. The receptor was isolated from a human donor with Susac syndrome. The CDR3 sequence is CASSQLAGTEAFF. The CDR3 DNA reads as TGTGCCAGCAGCCAATTGGCCGGGACTGAAGCTTTCTTT.